The entry below gives a single T cell receptor (beta chain) sequence along with its context. Its antigen is unknown. The sample holds no much larger clone one base away, and base qualities are not on file. TCRbeta CDR3 regions were amplified from genomic DNA using the immunoSEQ Assay, a bias-controlled multiplex PCR. In the paper's pipeline: Nucleated cell counts per sample were estimated from amplification of reference gene primers within the assay. Sequence reads were collapsed and filtered to measure the absolute abundance of every unique TCRbeta CDR3 rearrangement. Productive Simpson clonality was computed per sample as the square root of Simpson's diversity index over productive rearrangements. Drawn from immuneACCESS, this table holds only the in-frame rearrangements with V and J called that TCRdb kept. Clones are partly lost; checked studies trace under half to an unresolved V gene and leave the rest unexplained. V and J calls and clone size follow that table, whereas D and trimming were derived from the DNA. The sample records 350,000 or so clones, more than 90% of which are singletons. Clones ranked in the top ten supply about 18% of the sample.

The data originate from a study of blood T cell repertoires in COVID-19 (dated by TCRdb to 2020 to 2021). As for the study more broadly: Collaborator samples came from the United States, Italy and Spain and covered acute and convalescent phases of COVID-19. Samples were obtained from the ongoing ImmuneRACE study (first 160 participants) and from some 1,300 subjects provided by 6 global collaborators. Where HLA class I and class II types were available, the types were taken from metadata supplied by the sample provider, not from assay-based typing. Subjects who had been exposed to COVID-19, were actively infected with it, or had recovered from it provided the deeply sampled blood TCRbeta repertoires that made up the dataset. The prospective study material was composed of cDNA or gDNA derived from T cells, B-cell-depleted T cells, or PBMCs. The repertoires were made available in a free public database intended to serve as a resource for research on the immune response to SARS-CoV-2. A de-identified subject ID, COVID-19 status, age in years and sex were almost always included in the sample metadata.

The research as a whole found: Clinical and demographic metadata were provided uncurated, with the amount varying by source and participant.

Including cysteine and phenylalanine, the CDR3 has 13 amino acids. Only the CDR3 DNA is retained, 39 bases long and in frame from the first base. Participants in the prospective study were enrolled through a virtual design, were aged roughly 18 to 100 years, and lived in 24 United States geographic areas. To assign participants to cohorts, the prospective study relied on clinical history that participants themselves reported in a screening survey and a study questionnaire. For ImmuneRACE Cohort 3, a participant was defined as recovered based on two consecutive negative NP/OP PCR tests, clearance by a healthcare professional, or resolution of symptoms. Each participant in the prospective study had whole blood, serum and a nasopharyngeal or oropharyngeal swab collected by mobile phlebotomists. Participants in the prospective study had the option to provide additional blood draws and questionnaires over a roughly 2-month period. Before DNA extraction, prospective study blood samples were shipped either frozen or at room temperature.

The chain employs TRBV1 and TRBJ2-7; the table assigns TRBD2, which was not confirmed against the DNA. TRBV1 is flagged as a pseudogene. The specimen sequenced was PBMCs or T cells enriched from blood (not recorded which). The clonotype originates from a woman in her 30s who had recovered from COVID-19. The CDR3 is CTSSSPGAYEQYF. In nucleotide form, the sequence is TGCACCAGCAGCTCCCCGGGGGCCTACGAGCAGTACTTC.